The 14 T cell receptor beta chains in this list originate from one sample, sequenced in a study of blood T cell repertoires in COVID-19. Measured with immunoSEQ multiplex PCR; TCRdb has only the in-frame clones, and not every one. In the table there are more than 150,000 clones, approximately 82% of which are singletons. Material for sequencing was peripheral blood. The receptors stem from a man between 65 and 85 years old who had recovered from COVID-19.

CDR3 region: CASKETGSNQPQHF. The CDR3 DNA is TGTGCCAGTAAAGAGACAGGCAGCAATCAGCCCCAGCATTTT. This chain connects TRBV27 to TRBJ1-5; D is perhaps TRBD1 (6 bases). The CDR3 is made up of 14 amino acids. Germline V gene data show CDR1 as MNHEY and CDR2 as SMNVEV (reference sequence). V lost 9 bases and J lost 1, with 13 bases in between.

This chain links TRBV9 with TRBJ2-2, with TRBD1 matching 7 bases. CDR3 length: 16 residues. The J segment lost 2 bases and the V segment lost 4 bases, leaving 8 bases of the junction unmatched. CDR1 and CDR2 (germline): SGDLS, YYNGEE. The CDR3 is CASSLQGNQNTGELFF. As DNA, the CDR3 is TGTGCCAGCAGCCTACAGGGGAATCAAAACACCGGGGAGCTGTTTTTT.

The chain combines TRBV5-6 with TRBJ2-7, with 7 bases matching TRBD2. The germline V gene has CDR1 SGHDT and CDR2 YYEEEE. Trimming cost V 2 bases and J 0 bases; bases outside gene matches: 8. The CDR3 covers 16 residues. CDR3 sequence reads: CASSFLTGGTSYEQYF. In DNA, the CDR3 is TGTGCCAGCAGCTTCTTAACGGGAGGTACCTCCTACGAGCAGTACTTC.

As for this clone: Other DNA sequences in the sample encode the same CDR3. The gene calls are TRBV18 and TRBJ1-1, with D unresolved. The CDR3 contains 13 residues. V dropped 2 bases and J dropped 3 bases, with 7 bases sitting between them. From germline, CDR1 is KGHSH and CDR2 LQKENI. DNA of the CDR3: TGTGCCAGCTCACCAGGGCAAGACACTGAAGCTTTCTTT. Translation gives CASSPGQDTEAFF.

The chain uses TRBV29-1 and TRBJ2-5; tentative D call: TRBD1 (5 bases). Trimming removed 4 bases from V and 1 base from J, with 13 bases in between. The length of the CDR3 is 14 residues. From germline, CDR1 is SQVTM and CDR2 ANQGSEA. CDR3 bases: TGCAGCGTTGCTACCGACAGACTCCAAGAGACCCAGTACTTC. It specifies CSVATDRLQETQYF. Supplemented by reference TRBV29-1 and TRBJ2-5, the full variable domain reads SAVISQKPSRDICQRGTSLTIQCQVDSQVTMMFWYRQQPGQSLTLIATANQGSEATYESGFVIDKFPISRPNLTFSTLTVSNMSPEDSSIYLCSVATDRLQETQYFGPGTRLLVL.

The rearrangement uses TRBV11-2 and TRBJ2-2, with unresolved D. Germline CDR1 is SGHAT and CDR2 is FQNNGV. Trimming cost V 2 bases and J 6 bases, with 7 bases left between them. This CDR3 is built from 13 residues. CDR3 amino acids: CASSLLAAGELFF. The DNA of the CDR3 is TGTGCCAGCAGCTTATTGGCTGCCGGGGAGCTGTTTTTT.

This clone was counted ten times or more. The DNA of the CDR3 is TGTGCCAGCAGCCTTGCGACAGGTGGAGATACGCAGTATTTT. Protein product: CASSLATGGDTQYF. The V and J genes are TRBV16 and TRBJ2-3; a weak D match, TRBD1 (6 bases). The germline V and J ends were trimmed by 4 bases and 5 bases, with 13 bases remaining between them. The CDR3 has 14 amino acids. Germline values: CDR1 KGHSY, CDR2 FQNENV.

DNA for the CDR3: TGTGCCAGCATGGAGCGAAAAATCACAGATACGCAGTATTTT. Translation gives CASMERKITDTQYF. J is TRBJ2-3 and V is TRBV27; no definite D call. V lost 7 bases to trimming and J lost 2 bases, with 13 bases between them. There are 14 residues in the CDR3. Germline assignment: CDR1 MNHEY and CDR2 SMNVEV (reference sequence).

The chain combines TRBV15 with TRBJ2-7, with TRBD2 matching 8 bases. The junction had 4 bases not matched to a gene; V was cut back by 0 bases and J by 3 bases. Germline V lookup: CDR1 LNHNV, CDR2 YYDKDF (reference sequence). This CDR3 has 15 residues. The DNA for the CDR3 is TGTGCCACCAGCAGAGATTTACTAGCGGTCTACGAGCAGTACTTC. Its protein is CATSRDLLAVYEQYF.

J is TRBJ2-5 and V is TRBV7-9; the match to TRBD2 covers 8 bases. This CDR3 spans 16 amino acids. In germline, CDR1 is SEHNR, CDR2 FQNEAQ (reference sequence). V lost 2 bases, J lost 6 bases, and 11 bases stayed unmatched. CDR3: CASSLLGLEANQTQYF. In DNA form, the CDR3 reads TGTGCCAGCAGCTTATTGGGACTAGAGGCAAATCAGACCCAGTACTTC.

The gene calls are TRBV5-4 and TRBJ1-1, with TRBD1 as a possible D gene (6 bases). The V end lost 4 bases, the J end lost 0 bases, and 13 bases lay between the germline ends. The germline V gene has CDR1 SGHNT and CDR2 YYREEE (reference sequence). The CDR3 runs to 15 residues. The CDR3 DNA reads TGTGCCAGCAGCACTGGACAGCAACTGAACACTGAAGCTTTCTTT. This sequence encodes CASSTGQQLNTEAFF.

CDR3 residues: CAWDPTLGSGITDTQYF. For the CDR3, the DNA is TGTGCCTGGGACCCCACCCTAGGTAGCGGGATCACAGATACGCAGTATTTT. The chain carries TRBV30 and TRBJ2-3; TRBD2 agrees at 8 bases. V was clipped by 5 bases and J by 2 bases; unmatched bases: 15. The CDR3 contains 17 residues. CDR1 and CDR2 (germline): GTSNPN, SVGIG (reference sequence).

The genes are TRBV29-1 and TRBJ2-5; D remains unclear. Trimming shortened V by 7 bases and J by 3 bases, and 6 bases separated the two germline ends. The V gene's germline CDR1 is SQVTM and CDR2 ANQGSEA. The CDR3 length is 10 residues. The CDR3: CSAREETQYF. CDR3 in DNA: TGCAGCGCCCGCGAAGAGACCCAGTACTTC.

This clone was seen only a few times. This chain connects TRBV2 to TRBJ2-7; perhaps TRBD1 as D (6 bases). CDR1 and CDR2 (germline): SNHLY, FYNNEI. This CDR3 is built from 14 residues. V was trimmed by 6 bases and J by 4 bases, leaving 16 bases between them. CDR3 protein: CASSAGTRIYEQYF. The CDR3 DNA reads as TGTGCCAGCAGCGCCGGGACACGGATATACGAGCAGTACTTC.